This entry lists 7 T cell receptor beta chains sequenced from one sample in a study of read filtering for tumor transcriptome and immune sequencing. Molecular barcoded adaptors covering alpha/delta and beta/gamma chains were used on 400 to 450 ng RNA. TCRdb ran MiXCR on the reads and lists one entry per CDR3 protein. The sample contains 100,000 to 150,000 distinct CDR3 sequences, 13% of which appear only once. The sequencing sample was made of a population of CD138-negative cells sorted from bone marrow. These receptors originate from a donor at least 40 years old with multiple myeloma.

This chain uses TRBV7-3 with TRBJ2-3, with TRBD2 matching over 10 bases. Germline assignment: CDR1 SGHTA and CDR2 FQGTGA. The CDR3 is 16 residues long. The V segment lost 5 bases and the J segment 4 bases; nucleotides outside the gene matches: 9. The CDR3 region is CASSRFSGRAADTQYF. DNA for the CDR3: TGTGCCAGCAGCCGCTTCAGCGGGAGGGCGGCAGATACGCAGTATTTT. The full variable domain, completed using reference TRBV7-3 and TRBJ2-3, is GAGVSQTPSNKVTEKGKYVELRCDPISGHTALYWYRQSLGQGPEFLIYFQGTGAADDSGLPNDRFFAVRPEGSVSTLKIQRTERGDSAVYLCASSRFSGRAADTQYFGPGTRLTVL.

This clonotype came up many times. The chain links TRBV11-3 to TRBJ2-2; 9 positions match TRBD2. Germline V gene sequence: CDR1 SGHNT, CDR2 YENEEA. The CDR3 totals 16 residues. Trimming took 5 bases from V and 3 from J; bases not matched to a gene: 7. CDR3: CASSRGGAVDTGELFF. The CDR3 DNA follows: TGTGCCAGCAGCCGCGGGGGGGCGGTGGACACCGGGGAGCTGTTTTTT.

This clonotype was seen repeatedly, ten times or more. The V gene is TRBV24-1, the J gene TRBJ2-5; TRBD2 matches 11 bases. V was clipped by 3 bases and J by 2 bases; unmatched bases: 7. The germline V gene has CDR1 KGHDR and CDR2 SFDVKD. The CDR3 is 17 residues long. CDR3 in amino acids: CATSDPGTSGVQETQYF. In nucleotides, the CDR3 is TGTGCCACCAGTGATCCCGGGACTAGCGGAGTTCAAGAGACCCAGTACTTC.

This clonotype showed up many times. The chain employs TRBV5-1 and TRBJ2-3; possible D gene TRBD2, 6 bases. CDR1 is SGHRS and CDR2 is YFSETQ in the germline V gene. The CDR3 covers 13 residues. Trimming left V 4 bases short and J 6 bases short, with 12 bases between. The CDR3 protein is CASSQNRGDTQYF. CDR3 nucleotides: TGCGCCAGCAGCCAAAATCGGGGGGATACGCAGTATTTT. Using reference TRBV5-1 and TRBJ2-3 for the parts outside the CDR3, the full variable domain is KAGVTQTPRYLIKTRGQQVTLSCSPISGHRSVSWYQQTPGQGLQFLFEYFSETQRNKGNFPGRFSGRQFSNSRSEMNVSTLELGDSALYLCASSQNRGDTQYFGPGTRLTVL.

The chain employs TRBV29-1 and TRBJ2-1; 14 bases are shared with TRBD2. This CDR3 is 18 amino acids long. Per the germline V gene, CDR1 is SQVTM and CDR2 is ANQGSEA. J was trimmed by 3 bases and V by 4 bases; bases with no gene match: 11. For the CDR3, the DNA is TGCAGCGTTGGGACTAGCGGGAGGCCCCAACAGAACTACAATGAGCAGTTCTTC. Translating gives CSVGTSGRPQQNYNEQFF.

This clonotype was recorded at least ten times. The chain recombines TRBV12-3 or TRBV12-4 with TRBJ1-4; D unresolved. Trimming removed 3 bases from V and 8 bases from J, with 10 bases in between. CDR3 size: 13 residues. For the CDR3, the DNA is TGTGCCAGCAGTTTGGCGGCTAGAGAAAAACTGTTTTTT. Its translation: CASSLAAREKLFF.

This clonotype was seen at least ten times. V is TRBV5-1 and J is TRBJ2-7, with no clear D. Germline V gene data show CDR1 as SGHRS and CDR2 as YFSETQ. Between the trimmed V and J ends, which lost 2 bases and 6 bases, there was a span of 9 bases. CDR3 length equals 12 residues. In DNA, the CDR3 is TGCGCCAGCAGCTTTCCGACGAGCGAGCAGTACTTC. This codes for CASSFPTSEQYF.